This TCR beta chain originates from a study of blood T cell repertoires in COVID-19 (dated by TCRdb to 2018 to 2020). Turning to the overall study: Samples covering the acute and convalescent phases of COVID-19 were provided by collaborators in the United States, Italy and Spain. The prospective study material was composed of cDNA or gDNA derived from T cells, B-cell-depleted T cells, or PBMCs. The dataset comprised deeply sampled blood TCRbeta repertoires from subjects exposed to, actively infected with, or recovered from COVID-19. A freely available public database, intended as a resource for researchers studying the immune response to SARS-CoV-2, is where the repertoires were released. Samples were obtained from the ongoing ImmuneRACE study (first 160 participants) and from approximately 1,200 subjects provided by 6 global collaborators. A de-identified subject ID, COVID-19 status, age in years and sex were almost always included in the sample metadata. Where available, HLA class I and class II types were taken from metadata supplied by the sample provider and were not determined by assay-based typing. Study-wide conclusions, independent of this receptor: The amount of clinical and demographic metadata varied by source and participant and was provided uncurated.

Whole blood was collected in K2EDTA tubes by collaborating institutions according to the institutions' own protocols. For TCRbeta analysis, collaborators shipped samples in one of three forms: frozen whole blood, isolated PBMCs, or DNA extracted from either of those sample types. TCRbeta CDR3 regions were amplified from genomic DNA using the immunoSEQ Assay, a bias-controlled multiplex PCR. In the paper's pipeline: The number of nucleated cells in each sample was estimated from the amplification of reference gene primers within the assay. To quantify the absolute abundance of each unique TCRbeta CDR3 rearrangement, sequence reads were collapsed and filtered. Productive Simpson clonality was computed per sample as the square root of Simpson's diversity index over productive rearrangements. TCRdb obtained this table from immuneACCESS and retained in-frame rearrangements with V and J assigned. These tables miss some clones; where compared with another copy, unresolved V genes account for less than half of the shortfall, and the remainder is unexplained. V and J calls and clone size are copied from that table; D and trimming were computed from the DNA. Counted in this sample were 80,000 or so clones; about nine tenths of them appeared once. About 2% of the sample rests with the top ten.

In the case of this clone: What antigen it recognizes has not been identified. No base quality information exists; no much larger clone differs at one position.

The CDR3 holds 16 amino acids from the cysteine to the phenylalanine. CDR3 DNA is the only sequence kept; it has 48 bases, read in frame from the first base. V and J are trimmed by 4 bases and 0 bases, and the gene matches miss 6 bases of the junction. Material: peripheral blood. This chain joins TRBV23-1 to TRBJ2-5; 9 central nucleotides agree with TRBD1. TRBV23-1 qualifies as an ORF whose function is uncertain. This receptor was obtained from a man aged 45 to 65 with acute or convalescent COVID-19. Here the CDR3 is given as CASSLTGTGYQETQYF. The bases are TGCGCCAGCAGTCTTACCGGGACAGGGTACCAAGAGACCCAGTACTTC.